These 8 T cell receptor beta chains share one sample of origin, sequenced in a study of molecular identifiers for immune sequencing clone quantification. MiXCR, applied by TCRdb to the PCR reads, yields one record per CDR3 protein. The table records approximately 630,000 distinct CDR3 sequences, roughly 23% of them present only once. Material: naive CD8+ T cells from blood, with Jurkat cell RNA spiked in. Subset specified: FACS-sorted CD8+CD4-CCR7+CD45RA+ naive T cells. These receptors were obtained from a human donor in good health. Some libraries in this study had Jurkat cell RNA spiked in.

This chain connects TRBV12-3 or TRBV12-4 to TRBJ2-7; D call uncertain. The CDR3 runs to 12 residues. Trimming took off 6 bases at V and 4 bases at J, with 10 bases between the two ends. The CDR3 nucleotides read TGTGCCAGCAGCATCACTATTTACGAGCAGTACTTC. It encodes CASSITIYEQYF.

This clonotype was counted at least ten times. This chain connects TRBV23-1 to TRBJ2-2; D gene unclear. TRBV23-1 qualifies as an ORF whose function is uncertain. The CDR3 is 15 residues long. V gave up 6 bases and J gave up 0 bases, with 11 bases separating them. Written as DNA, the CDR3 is TGCGCCAGCAGCCAAGCAGGATCGAACACCGGGGAGCTGTTTTTT. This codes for CASSQAGSNTGELFF.

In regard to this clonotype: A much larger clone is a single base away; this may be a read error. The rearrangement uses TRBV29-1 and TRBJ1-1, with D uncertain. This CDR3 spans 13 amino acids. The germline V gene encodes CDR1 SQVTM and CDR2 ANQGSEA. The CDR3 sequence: CSAEDGSYTEAFF. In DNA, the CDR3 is TGCAGCGCTGAAGACGGATCATACACTGAAGCTTTCTTT.

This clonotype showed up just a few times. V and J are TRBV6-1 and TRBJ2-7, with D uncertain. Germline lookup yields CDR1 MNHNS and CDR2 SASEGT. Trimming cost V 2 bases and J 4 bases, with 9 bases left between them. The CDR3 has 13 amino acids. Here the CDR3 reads CASSEYLSYEQYF. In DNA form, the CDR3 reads TGTGCCAGCAGTGAATATTTGTCTTACGAGCAGTACTTC.

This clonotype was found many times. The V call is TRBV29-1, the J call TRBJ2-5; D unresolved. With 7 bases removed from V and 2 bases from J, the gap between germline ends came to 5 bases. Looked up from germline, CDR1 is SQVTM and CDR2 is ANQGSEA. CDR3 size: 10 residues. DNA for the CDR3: TGCAGCGCAATGCAAGAGACCCAGTACTTC. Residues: CSAMQETQYF.

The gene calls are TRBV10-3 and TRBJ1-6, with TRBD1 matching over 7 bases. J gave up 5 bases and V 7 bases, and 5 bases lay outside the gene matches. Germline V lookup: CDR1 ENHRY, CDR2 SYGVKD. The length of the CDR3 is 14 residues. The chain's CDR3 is CAITPTGNNSPLHF. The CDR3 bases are TGTGCCATCACCCCGACAGGGAATAATTCACCCCTCCACTTT.

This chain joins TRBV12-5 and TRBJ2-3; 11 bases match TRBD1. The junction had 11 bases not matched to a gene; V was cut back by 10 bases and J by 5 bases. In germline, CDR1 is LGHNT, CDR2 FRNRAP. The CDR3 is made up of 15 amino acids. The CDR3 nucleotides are TGTGCTACCTCACCCTGGGGACAGGGGGAAGATACGCAGTATTTT. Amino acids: CATSPWGQGEDTQYF.

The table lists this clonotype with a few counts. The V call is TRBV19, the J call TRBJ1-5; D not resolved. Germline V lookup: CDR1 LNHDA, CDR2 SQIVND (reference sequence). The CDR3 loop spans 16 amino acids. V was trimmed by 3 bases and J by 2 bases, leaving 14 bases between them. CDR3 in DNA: TGTGCCAGTAGTATTCAGGCACGGATGGGCAATCAGCCCCAGCATTTT. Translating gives CASSIQARMGNQPQHF.